This is a list of T cell receptor beta chains from one sample in a study of memory CD4+ T cells and cytomegalovirus serostatus. Sequenced by immunoSEQ multiplex PCR; TCRdb stores in-frame clones only, minus some. The table has tens of thousands of clones, 76% seen once; the top ten hold about 4.8%. Sequences were obtained from memory CD4+ T cells from blood. The receptors were sampled from an adult in good health and CMV-seropositive. The CDR3 runs from the conserved cysteine through the conserved F or W.

14 TRBV28 CASTTLGGNQPQHF
14 TRBV19 CASSMGQGANVLTF
13 TRBV13 CASSLGTGYGYTF
15 TRBV10-3 CAISDLDAGGQPQHF
14 TRBV5-5 CASSSPTGLGEQYF
13 TRBV7-9 CASSFEINEKLFF
14 TRBV5-4 CASSAAGREETQYF
14 TRBV7-9 CASSIDSGDTEAFF
13 TRBV6-5 CASRPPNTGELFF
17 TRBV4-1 CASSQPRASSSYNEQFF
13 TRBV30 CAWAIGGLGGYTF
14 TRBV6-4 CASSDSQGGGLAFF
14 TRBV7-9 CASSTGTLNTEAFF
15 TRBV2 CASSLNSEFGNIQYF
12 TRBV27 CASSQNTDTQYF
16 TRBV25-1 CATETSGGSGANVLTF
15 TRBV15 CATSRDPGNGYEQYF
14 TRBV7-9 CASSPGQGVDEQYF
12 TRBV28 CASRDTALEAFF
15 TRBV6-4 CASREGTSDAGELFF
15 TRBV6-4 CASSVGLAIIYEQYF
15 TRBV28 CASSGASGEGYEQYF
16 TRBV7-2 CASSLGGLASTDTQYF
15 TRBV7-8 CASSLRLAGKSEQYF
16 TRBV13 CASSSYPGQGSDTQYF
14 TRBV29-1 CSATGLWRTDTQYF
14 TRBV10-3 CAISEVTMNTEAFF
15 TRBV9 CASSVDWTGAEKLFF
17 TRBV4-2 CASSQAGTGDYQETQYF
16 TRBV6-6 CASSYPTAATNEKLFF